The 13 T cell receptor beta chains below come from one sample, sequenced in a study of T cell repertoires in cytomegalovirus infection. TCRdb ran MiXCR on the reads and lists one entry per CDR3 protein. The repertoire holds 80,000 or so distinct CDR3 sequences, with roughly 37% as singletons. For these receptors, no antigen is known. The source was CD8+ T cells from cultured PBMCs, collected from culture after CMV antigen stimulation. These receptor sequences come from a human donor in good health (CMV status not recorded). Some clones in this sample may be carry-over from other donors' samples.

Many counts were recorded for this clonotype. The chain joins TRBV7-2 to TRBJ1-5; 7 bases match TRBD1. CDR3 size: 15 residues. With 2 bases clipped from V and 6 bases from J, the junction kept 7 bases outside the gene matches. Germline assignment: CDR1 SGHTA and CDR2 FQGNSA. Here the CDR3 DNA reads TGTGCCAGCAGCTTAAGACAGGGTTCAGTTCAGCCCCAGCATTTT. Its translation: CASSLRQGSVQPQHF.

This clonotype occurred a few times. The chain recombines TRBV28 with TRBJ2-5, with D maybe TRBD2 (7 bases). This CDR3 has 19 amino acids. V was clipped by 3 bases and J by 4 bases, with 27 bases between them. Germline V gene data show CDR1 as MDHEN and CDR2 as SYDVKM. The CDR3 reads CASSLTIGQEGGRGETQYF. CDR3 nucleotides: TGTGCCAGCAGTTTGACGATAGGTCAGGAGGGGGGGCGCGGAGAGACCCAGTACTTC.

There are a few counts of this clonotype. J is TRBJ1-5 and V is TRBV6-5; possible D gene TRBD1, 5 bases. Germline CDR1 is MNHEY and CDR2 is SVGAGI. Trimming stripped 8 bases from V and 3 bases from J, with 17 bases between. This CDR3 has 15 amino acids. CDR3 region: CASVMGQAINQPQHF. The CDR3 nucleotides are TGTGCCAGCGTGATGGGGCAGGCCATCAATCAGCCCCAGCATTTT.

The V gene is TRBV5-4, the J gene TRBJ1-6, with TRBD1 as a possible D gene (6 bases). There are 14 residues in the CDR3. V dropped 8 bases and J dropped 7 bases, with 16 bases sitting between them. The V gene's germline CDR1 is SGHNT and CDR2 YYREEE (reference sequence). CDR3 sequence: CASRGFPDNSPLHF. Here the CDR3 DNA reads TGTGCCAGTAGGGGGTTCCCGGACAATTCACCCCTCCACTTT. The whole variable domain, filled in from reference TRBV5-4 and TRBJ1-6, reads ETGVTQSPTHLIKTRGQQVTLRCSSQSGHNTVSWYQQALGQGPQFIFQYYREEENGRGNFPPRFSGLQFPNYSSELNVNALELDDSALYLCASRGFPDNSPLHFGNGTRLTVT.

This clonotype was detected only a few times. This chain connects TRBV12-3 or TRBV12-4 to TRBJ1-1; a possible D gene is TRBD1 (6 bases). The V end lost 5 bases, the J end lost 1 base, and 11 bases lay between the germline ends. This CDR3 region has 14 residues. The CDR3 coding sequence is TGTGCCAGCAGTCCCCAGGGGAGGAACACTGAAGCTTTCTTT. Translated: CASSPQGRNTEAFF.

This clonotype was recorded a few times. The chain links TRBV5-4 to TRBJ2-7; 7 bases align to TRBD2. The V segment lost 6 bases and the J segment 0 bases; nucleotides outside the gene matches: 12. The CDR3 length is 16 residues. CDR1 and CDR2 from the germline V gene are SGHNT and YYREEE (reference sequence). The CDR3 region is CASKGLNEDGSYEQYF. The CDR3 DNA is TGTGCCAGCAAGGGACTAAACGAGGACGGCTCCTACGAGCAGTACTTC.

This chain connects TRBV19 to TRBJ2-1; possible D gene TRBD2, 5 bases. CDR1 is LNHDA and CDR2 is SQIVND in the germline V gene (reference sequence). V lost 1 base and J lost 2, with 9 bases in between. CDR3 size: 15 residues. CDR3 sequence: CASSIVGRPYNEQFF. The DNA for the CDR3 is TGTGCCAGTAGTATAGTTGGGAGACCCTACAATGAGCAGTTCTTC.

This clonotype occurred a few times. The chain couples TRBV5-8 to TRBJ2-3; TRBD1 matches 8 bases. The CDR3 is 15 amino acids. Germline V gene data show CDR1 as SGHTS and CDR2 as YDEGEE. After removal of 3 bases from V and 0 bases from J, the junction contained 3 bases not matched to a gene. The CDR3 here is CASSSGQASTDTQYF. The CDR3 DNA sequence: TGTGCCAGCAGCTCGGGACAGGCTAGCACAGATACGCAGTATTTT.

The chain carries TRBV28 and TRBJ2-5; D is ambiguous. Germline loops: CDR1 MDHEN, CDR2 SYDVKM. The V end was cut by 3 bases, the J end by 1 base, with 9 bases between. This CDR3 is 14 amino acids long. CDR3 DNA sequence: TGTGCCAGCAGTTTTCCGGCGGTCCAAGAGACCCAGTACTTC. Its translation is CASSFPAVQETQYF.

The chain is built from TRBV28 and TRBJ1-2; weak D call: TRBD1 (6 bases). The V end lost 5 bases, the J end lost 5 bases, and 27 bases lay between the germline ends. CDR3 length: 18 residues. CDR1 and CDR2 (germline): MDHEN, SYDVKM. The CDR3 is CASSPTGWTVELLYGYTF. CDR3 nucleotide sequence: TGTGCCAGCAGTCCAACTGGGTGGACAGTAGAACTCTTATATGGCTACACCTTC.

J is TRBJ2-3 and V is TRBV11-1; 7 bases are shared with TRBD1. The V gene end was trimmed by 5 bases and the J gene end by 0 bases; junction bases not matched to a gene: 5. In germline, CDR1 is SGHAT, CDR2 FQDESV (reference sequence). This CDR3 has 15 residues. In nucleotides, the CDR3 is TGTGCCAGCAGCCCTCCGGACAGGAGCACAGATACGCAGTATTTT. It yields the protein CASSPPDRSTDTQYF.

CDR3 nucleotide sequence: TGCAGTGCCGAGGGAAACAGGGGAAGCTACAATGAGCAGTTCTTC. Residues: CSAEGNRGSYNEQFF. The V and J genes are TRBV20-1 and TRBJ2-1; 7 positions match TRBD1. Looked up from germline, CDR1 is DFQATT and CDR2 is SNEGSKA (reference sequence). This CDR3 is 15 amino acids long. The V gene end was trimmed by 6 bases and the J gene end by 3 bases; junction bases not matched to a gene: 11.

J is TRBJ2-5 and V is TRBV7-4, with TRBD1 matching over 8 bases. Germline V CDR1 and CDR2: SGHVT, SQSDAQ. V dropped 6 bases and J dropped 2; count of bases not matched to a gene: 8. This CDR3 comprises 15 residues. CDR3: CASSSPTGGQETQYF. The CDR3 nucleotides read TGTGCCAGCAGTTCCCCCACAGGGGGACAAGAGACCCAGTACTTC.